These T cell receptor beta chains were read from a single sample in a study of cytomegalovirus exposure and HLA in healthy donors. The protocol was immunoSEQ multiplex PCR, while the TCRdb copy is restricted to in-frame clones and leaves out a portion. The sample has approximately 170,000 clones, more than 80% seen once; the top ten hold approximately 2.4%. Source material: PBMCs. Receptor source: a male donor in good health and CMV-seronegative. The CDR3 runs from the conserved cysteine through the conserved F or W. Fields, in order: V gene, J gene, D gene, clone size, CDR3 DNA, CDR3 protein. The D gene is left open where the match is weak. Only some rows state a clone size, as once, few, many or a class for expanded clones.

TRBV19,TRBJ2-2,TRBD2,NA,TGTGCCAGTAGCCGGACTAGCGGGAGTTTCTGGACCGGGGAGCTGTTTTTT,CASSRTSGSFWTGELFF
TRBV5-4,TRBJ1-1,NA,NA,TGTGCCAGCAGCTTGGGAGGCCCAGCGGGTCGCACTGAAGCTTTCTTT,CASSLGGPAGRTEAFF
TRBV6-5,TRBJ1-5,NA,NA,TGTGCCAGCAGTGAGCCGGGAGAGCATCAGCCCCAGCATTTT,CASSEPGEHQPQHF
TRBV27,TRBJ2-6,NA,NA,TGTGCCAGCAGTTTAGAGGACTCTGGGGCCAACGTCCTGACTTTC,CASSLEDSGANVLTF
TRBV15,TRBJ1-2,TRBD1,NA,TGTGCCACCAGCAGAGATTTTGGGGCAGGGGGCGGTGGCTACACCTTC,CATSRDFGAGGGGYTF
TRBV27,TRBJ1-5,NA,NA,TGTGCCAGCAGCCCTCTAGGCGGACTAGCGGATCAGCCCCAGCATTTT,CASSPLGGLADQPQHF
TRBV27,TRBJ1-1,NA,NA,TGTGCCAGCAGTTTTTCCCGGACAGTACCAAACACTGAAGCTTTCTTT,CASSFSRTVPNTEAFF
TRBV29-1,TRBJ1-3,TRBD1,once,TGCAGCGTGGGACAGGCTGGAAACACCATATATTTT,CSVGQAGNTIYF
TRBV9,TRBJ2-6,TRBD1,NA,TGTGCCAGCAGCGGACGACCCGGGACAGGGGACTCTGGGGCCAACGTCCTGACTTTC,CASSGRPGTGDSGANVLTF
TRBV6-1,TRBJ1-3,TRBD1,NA,TGTGCCAGCAGTGCACCGACAGGGGCTGGAAACACCATATATTTT,CASSAPTGAGNTIYF
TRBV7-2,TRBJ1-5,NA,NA,TGTGCCAGCAGCTTGACCCAGGGCCAGCCCCAGCATTTT,CASSLTQGQPQHF
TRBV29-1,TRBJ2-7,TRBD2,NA,TGCAGCGTCCTTATCACTAGCGGCCACTACGAGCAGTACTTC,CSVLITSGHYEQYF
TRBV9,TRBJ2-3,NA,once,TGTGCCAGCAGGAGTGAGACAGATACGCAGTATTTT,CASRSETDTQYF
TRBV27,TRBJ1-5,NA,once,TGTGCCAGCAGTTTGGGGCAGGGGAGCAATCAGCCCCAGCATTTT,CASSLGQGSNQPQHF
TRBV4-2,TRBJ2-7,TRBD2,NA,TGTGCCAGCAGCCAAGCCGGACTAGCGGGCATCTACGAGCAGTACTTC,CASSQAGLAGIYEQYF
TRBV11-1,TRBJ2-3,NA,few,TGTGCCAGCAGCTTGCAGGCAGATACGCAGTATTTT,CASSLQADTQYF
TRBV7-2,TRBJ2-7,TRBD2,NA,TGTGCCAGCAGCTTTACCCCATGGACTAGCGGATTAACCTACGAGCAGTACTTC,CASSFTPWTSGLTYEQYF
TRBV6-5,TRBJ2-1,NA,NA,TGTGCCAGCAGACGGACATTCGATGAGCAGTTCTTC,CASRRTFDEQFF
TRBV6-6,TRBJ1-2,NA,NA,TGTGCCAGCAGTTATAGGGACATCTATGGCTACACCTTC,CASSYRDIYGYTF
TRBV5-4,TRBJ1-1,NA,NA,TGTGCCAGCAGCTTGGAGAGAGCGAACACTGAAGCTTTCTTT,CASSLERANTEAFF
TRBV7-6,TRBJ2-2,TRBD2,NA,TGTGCCAGCAGCTTAGAGGGACTAATAACCGGGGAGCTGTTTTTT,CASSLEGLITGELFF
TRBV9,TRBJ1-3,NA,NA,TGTGCCAGCAGCGTGAGCGCCGGGACTGGTGGAAACACCATATATTTT,CASSVSAGTGGNTIYF
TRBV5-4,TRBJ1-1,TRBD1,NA,TGTGCCAGCAGCTTGGCCGGGGGGGGACAGGGGACTGAAGCTTTCTTT,CASSLAGGGQGTEAFF
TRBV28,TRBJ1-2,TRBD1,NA,TGTGCCAGCAGTTTTATAACAGGGGCCGGGTATGGCTACACCTTC,CASSFITGAGYGYTF
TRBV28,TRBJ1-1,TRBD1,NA,TGTGCCAGCAGTCACCAGGAGGGGGCGGACACTGAAGCTTTCTTT,CASSHQEGADTEAFF
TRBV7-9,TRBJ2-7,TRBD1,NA,TGTTCCAGCAGCTTATTTGAGAGACAGGGCCTCCACGAGCAGTACTTC,CSSSLFERQGLHEQYF
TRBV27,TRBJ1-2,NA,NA,TGTGCCAGCAGTCGCTCCGGGGGTAACTATGGCTACACCTTC,CASSRSGGNYGYTF
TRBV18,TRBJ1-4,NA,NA,TGTGCCAGCTCACCACAGGGAGATCGGGAAAAACTGTTTTTT,CASSPQGDREKLFF
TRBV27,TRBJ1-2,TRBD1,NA,TGTGCCAGCAGTCCCCGGACAGGGGGCATCTATGGCTACACCTTC,CASSPRTGGIYGYTF
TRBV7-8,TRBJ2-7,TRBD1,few,TGTGCCAGCAGCCGCCGGGACAGGGGTTACGAGCAGTACTTC,CASSRRDRGYEQYF
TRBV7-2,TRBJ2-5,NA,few,TGTGCCAGCAGCTTAGCGGGGACTCAAGAGACCCAGTACTTC,CASSLAGTQETQYF
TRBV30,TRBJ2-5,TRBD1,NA,TGTGCCTGGAGTGAAGGGGGACAGGGTCAAGAGACCCAGTACTTC,CAWSEGGQGQETQYF
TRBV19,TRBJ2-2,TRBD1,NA,TGTGCCAGTAGTACCGTGACAGGGGGAGTGAACACCGGGGAGCTGTTTTTT,CASSTVTGGVNTGELFF
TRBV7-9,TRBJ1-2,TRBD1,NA,TGTGCCAGCAGCCCGACAGGGTATGGCTACACCTTC,CASSPTGYGYTF
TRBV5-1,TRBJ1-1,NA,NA,TGCGCCAGCAGCCCACTTCAGGGAGGGAGGGACACTGAAGCTTTCTTT,CASSPLQGGRDTEAFF
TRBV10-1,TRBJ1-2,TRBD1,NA,TGCGCCAGGTCTGACAGGGTGGATGGCTACACCTTC,CARSDRVDGYTF
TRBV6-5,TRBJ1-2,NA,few,TGTGCCAGCAGTAGGGGTTCTAACTATGGCTACACCTTC,CASSRGSNYGYTF
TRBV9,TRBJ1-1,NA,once,TGTGCCAGCAGCGTAGCGGCGGATGGGGGGGCTGAAGCTTTCTTT,CASSVAADGGAEAFF
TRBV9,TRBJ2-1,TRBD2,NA,TGTGCCAGCAGCGCGGGGGGGCTCGATGAGCAGTTCTTC,CASSAGGLDEQFF